The rows below give T cell receptor beta chains drawn from one sample of a study of PD-1 blockade in classical Hodgkin lymphoma. TCRdb's table, derived via immunoSEQ multiplex PCR, lists solely in-frame clones and lacks some. Among around 17,000 clones listed, just under 85% were seen once. Material: CD4+ T cells from blood, obtained at baseline. These receptors were taken from a human donor with classical Hodgkin lymphoma. The CDR3 runs from the conserved cysteine through the conserved F or W. A D gene is named only where the DNA matches it firmly.

v_gene,d_gene,j_gene,CDR3nt,CDR3aa
TRBV7-2,TRBD2,TRBJ2-7,TGTGCCAGCACTTTTTCTAGCGGGGGGGCTTTCGAGCAGTACTTC,CASTFSSGGAFEQYF
TRBV6-4,-,TRBJ2-7,TGTGCCAGCCGTAGTGGGATGTACGAGCAGTACTTC,CASRSGMYEQYF
TRBV7-2,-,TRBJ2-1,TGTGCCAGCACCCCCCTATTCCTAGATGGTGATGAGCAGTTCTTC,CASTPLFLDGDEQFF
TRBV27,-,TRBJ2-3,TGTGCCAGCAGTTTTAGGAGGTGGCTATACACAGATACGCAGTATTTT,CASSFRRWLYTDTQYF
TRBV30,-,TRBJ1-4,TGTGCCTGGAGTGTTCACTTTTATGAAAAACTGTTTTTT,CAWSVHFYEKLFF
TRBV7-9,-,TRBJ1-3,TGTGCCAGCAGCCTACCCACGGACTGGACGTTAGGAGGAAACACCATATATTTT,CASSLPTDWTLGGNTIYF
TRBV5-1,-,TRBJ2-2,TGCGCCAGCAGCTTGTCGGGGACCGGGGAGCTGTTTTTT,CASSLSGTGELFF
TRBV7-2,-,TRBJ1-3,TGTGCCAGCAGCTTAGTATGGTATCGTAGACCTGGAAACACCATATATTTT,CASSLVWYRRPGNTIYF
TRBV5-5,-,TRBJ2-7,TGTGCCAGCAGCTTGGGGCCCCGGGACACAGTCTACGAGCAGTACTTC,CASSLGPRDTVYEQYF
TRBV5-8,TRBD2,TRBJ2-1,TGTGCCAGCAGCCCAGTGGCGGGAGACTCCTACAATGAGCAGTTCTTC,CASSPVAGDSYNEQFF
TRBV5-6,-,TRBJ2-2,TGTGCCAGCAGCTTGGGACTGTTCACCGGGGAGCTGTTTTTT,CASSLGLFTGELFF
TRBV4-3,TRBD2,TRBJ2-4,TGCGCCAGCAGCCAAGAATCGAGGCGGGCGACTAGCGCCGTTGAGAACATTCAGTACTTC,CASSQESRRATSAVENIQYF
TRBV6-1,-,TRBJ1-5,TGTGCCAGCAGTATTAGACAGCCCCAGCATTTT,CASSIRQPQHF